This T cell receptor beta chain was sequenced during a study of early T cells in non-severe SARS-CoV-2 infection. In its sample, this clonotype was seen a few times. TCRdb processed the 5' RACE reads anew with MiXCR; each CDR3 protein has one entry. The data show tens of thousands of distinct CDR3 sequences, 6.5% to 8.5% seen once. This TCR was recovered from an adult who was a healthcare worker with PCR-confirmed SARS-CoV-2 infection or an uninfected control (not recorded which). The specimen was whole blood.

The DNA of the CDR3 is TGTGCCAGCAGCCAAGGGGGCTACGAGCAGTACTTC. Amino acids: CASSQGGYEQYF. The V call is TRBV3-1, the J call TRBJ2-7; D unclear. Germline V lookup: CDR1 LGHDT, CDR2 YNNKEL (reference sequence). CDR3 length: 12 residues. Between the trimmed V and J ends, which lost 1 base and 3 bases, there was a span of 4 bases.